The rows below give T cell receptor beta chains drawn from one sample of a study of neoadjuvant nivolumab and ipilimumab in lung cancer. Sequencing used immunoSEQ multiplex PCR; TCRdb keeps in-frame clones, though not all of them. The repertoire holds 45,000 to 55,000 clones, 75% to 90% seen once, with about 3.5% in the top ten. Source: blood, taken before neoadjuvant nivolumab, alone or with ipilimumab. The receptors stem from an adult with non-small cell lung cancer. Some clones in this sample may be carry-over from other donors' samples. Both conserved end residues are part of each CDR3. The order of the fields is V gene, D gene, clone size, J gene, CDR3 protein, CDR3 DNA. D genes are given only for firm matches. Expanded clones get a size class; other rows say once, few or many, or leave the size out.

TRBV18	.	.	TRBJ2-3	CASSDRSGRGTDTQYF	TGTGCCAGCTCAGACCGTAGCGGTCGTGGCACAGATACGCAGTATTTT
TRBV4-3	TRBD1	.	TRBJ1-4	CASSQDMVRTGGEKLFF	TGCGCCAGCAGCCAAGATATGGTGAGGACAGGGGGCGAAAAACTGTTTTTT
TRBV6-5	TRBD1	once	TRBJ2-7	CASSPYPGQGYEQYF	TGTGCCAGCAGCCCCTATCCGGGACAGGGCTACGAGCAGTACTTC
TRBV13	.	.	TRBJ2-1	CASSLRGTYNEQFF	TGTGCCAGCAGCTTGCGAGGCACCTACAATGAGCAGTTCTTC
TRBV6-5	.	.	TRBJ2-7	CASSYSSPYEQYF	TGTGCCAGCAGTTACTCATCTCCGTACGAGCAGTACTTC
TRBV18	.	.	TRBJ2-3	CASSRADPITDTQYF	TGTGCCAGCTCACGGGCGGACCCGATCACAGATACGCAGTATTTT
TRBV7-9	TRBD2	.	TRBJ2-1	CASSPPSGGSNEQFF	TGTGCCAGCAGCCCTCCTAGCGGGGGGAGTAATGAGCAGTTCTTC
TRBV6-1	.	.	TRBJ2-7	CASSTYLGLTYEQYF	TGTGCCAGCAGTACCTATCTGGGGCTAACCTACGAGCAGTACTTC
TRBV30	.	.	TRBJ2-3	CAWSVFGGSGDTQYF	TGTGCCTGGAGTGTATTTGGGGGATCGGGAGATACGCAGTATTTT
TRBV29-1	.	.	TRBJ2-2	CSVYPGHNTGELFF	TGCAGCGTTTACCCGGGACACAACACCGGGGAGCTGTTTTTT
TRBV27	.	.	TRBJ2-7	CASSLRGEQYF	TGTGCCAGCAGCCTGAGGGGCGAGCAGTACTTC
TRBV2	.	.	TRBJ2-2	CASRRDGGELFF	TGTGCCAGCAGACGGGACGGCGGGGAGCTGTTTTTT
TRBV6-1	.	.	TRBJ2-7	CASSVAFPYEQYF	TGTGCCAGCAGTGTGGCATTCCCCTACGAGCAGTACTTC
TRBV5-1	TRBD2	.	TRBJ2-1	CASSPAGTSENEQFF	TGCGCCAGCAGCCCAGCCGGGACTAGCGAAAATGAGCAGTTCTTC
TRBV10-3	.	.	TRBJ2-7	CAISDAQRGSYEQYF	TGTGCCATCAGTGACGCCCAAAGAGGTTCCTACGAGCAGTACTTC
TRBV5-1	.	.	TRBJ1-1	CASSLDSLYSEAFF	TGCGCCAGCAGCTTGGACAGCCTTTACAGTGAAGCTTTCTTT
TRBV7-2	.	.	TRBJ1-1	CASSPRRGTEAFF	TGTGCCAGCAGTCCGAGGCGGGGGACTGAAGCTTTCTTT
TRBV5-1	TRBD1	.	TRBJ1-2	CASSSGTGGYGYTF	TGCGCCAGCAGCTCCGGGACAGGGGGCTACGGCTACACCTTC
TRBV5-1	.	.	TRBJ1-1	CASSLEQSGRTEAFF	TGCGCCAGCAGCTTGGAACAATCAGGGAGGACTGAAGCTTTCTTT
TRBV29-1	TRBD2	.	TRBJ2-1	CSVEAGWASGRYNEQFF	TGCAGCGTTGAAGCCGGGTGGGCTAGCGGGAGATACAATGAGCAGTTCTTC
TRBV5-6	TRBD2	.	TRBJ2-7	CASSFKLLAGEDEQYF	TGTGCCAGCAGCTTCAAATTGCTAGCGGGAGAAGACGAGCAGTACTTC
TRBV7-2	.	.	TRBJ2-7	CASSTDYHEQYF	TGTGCCAGCAGCACGGATTACCACGAGCAGTACTTC
TRBV2	.	few	TRBJ1-2	CASSEQGREGYTF	TGTGCCAGCAGTGAACAGGGGCGAGAAGGCTACACCTTC
TRBV5-1	TRBD2	.	TRBJ2-5	CASSSGSPETQYF	TGCGCCAGCTCTAGCGGGAGTCCAGAGACCCAGTACTTC
TRBV6-5	.	.	TRBJ1-2	CASFDLGRGYTF	TGTGCCAGCTTTGATTTAGGCCGTGGCTACACCTTC
TRBV29-1	.	.	TRBJ1-1	CSGRLLNTEAFF	TGCAGCGGACGGCTACTGAACACTGAAGCTTTCTTT
TRBV5-4	.	.	TRBJ1-4	CASSLAGRVGEKLFF	TGTGCCAGCAGCTTGGCCGGCAGGGTCGGAGAAAAACTGTTTTTT
TRBV5-4	TRBD2	.	TRBJ2-3	CASSLGSVAGGSGDTQYF	TGTGCCAGCAGCTTGGGGTCGGTAGCGGGAGGCTCCGGAGATACGCAGTATTTT
TRBV4-1	.	.	TRBJ1-5	CASSRRPASNQPQHF	TGCGCCAGCAGCCGTCGACCGGCTAGCAATCAGCCCCAGCATTTT
TRBV5-4	TRBD2	.	TRBJ2-2	CASSSFSGSPAPGELFF	TGTGCCAGCAGCTCCTTTAGCGGGAGCCCCGCCCCCGGGGAGCTGTTTTTT
TRBV30	TRBD1	.	TRBJ1-2	CAWSVRDRWGGYTF	TGTGCCTGGAGTGTACGGGACAGGTGGGGCGGCTACACCTTC
TRBV6-6	TRBD1	.	TRBJ2-1	CASRGQSFNEQFF	TGTGCCAGCAGGGGACAGAGTTTCAATGAGCAGTTCTTC
TRBV5-1	TRBD2	.	TRBJ2-5	CASSLSGTRGETQYF	TGCGCCAGCAGCTTGTCGGGGACTAGAGGGGAGACCCAGTACTTC
TRBV2	TRBD1	few	TRBJ1-5	CASSDRGRPRQPQHF	TGTGCCAGCAGCGACAGGGGGCGCCCCCGGCAGCCCCAGCATTTT
TRBV11-3	.	.	TRBJ2-1	CASSLVGYEQFF	TGTGCCAGCAGCTTAGTCGGATATGAGCAGTTCTTC
TRBV9	.	.	TRBJ1-5	CASSVGGTPGPQHF	TGTGCCAGCAGCGTAGGAGGGACCCCCGGGCCCCAGCATTTT
TRBV19	TRBD1	.	TRBJ1-1	CASNTRTGLDTEAFF	TGTGCCAGTAATACGAGGACAGGGCTTGACACTGAAGCTTTCTTT
TRBV4-3	TRBD1	.	TRBJ1-2	CASSPELLTGASGYTF	TGCGCCAGCAGCCCGGAACTTTTGACAGGGGCGAGTGGCTACACCTTC
TRBV6-5	.	.	TRBJ1-1	CASSYSSRHTEAFF	TGTGCCAGCAGTTACTCCAGCCGGCACACTGAAGCTTTCTTT
TRBV25-1	.	.	TRBJ1-5	CASSDSYSNQPQHF	TGTGCCAGCAGTGACAGTTATAGCAATCAGCCCCAGCATTTT
TRBV30	.	.	TRBJ2-7	CAWSVARDYEQYF	TGTGCCTGGAGTGTAGCCAGGGACTACGAGCAGTACTTC
TRBV11-2	.	.	TRBJ2-7	CASSWFRVHEQYF	TGTGCCAGCAGTTGGTTTCGGGTCCACGAGCAGTACTTC
TRBV10-3	.	.	TRBJ1-2	CATTRGSNYGYTF	TGTGCCACCACTCGAGGCAGTAACTATGGCTACACCTTC
TRBV19	.	few	TRBJ1-2	CATSQRREGGYTF	TGTGCCACCTCTCAGCGTAGGGAGGGAGGCTACACCTTC
TRBV29-1	.	.	TRBJ1-2	CSVVYRTRANYGYTF	TGCAGCGTTGTTTATCGAACAAGAGCTAACTATGGCTACACCTTC
TRBV30	.	.	TRBJ2-7	CAWSIAGHPSYEQYF	TGTGCCTGGAGTATCGCGGGACATCCCTCCTACGAGCAGTACTTC
TRBV2	.	few	TRBJ1-1	CASSVQGRSSTEAFF	TGTGCCAGCAGTGTGCAGGGTCGGTCGTCTACTGAAGCTTTCTTT
TRBV7-7	.	once	TRBJ1-1	CASSLMWNTEAFF	TGTGCTAGCAGCTTAATGTGGAACACTGAAGCTTTCTTT
TRBV18	.	once	TRBJ1-5	CASSPSTGGGQPQHF	TGTGCCAGCTCACCAAGTACGGGGGGAGGTCAGCCCCAGCATTTT
TRBV7-9	.	.	TRBJ2-2	CASSFGQGDTGELFF	TGTGCCAGCAGCTTCGGTCAGGGAGACACCGGGGAGCTGTTTTTT
TRBV7-2	TRBD2	.	TRBJ2-7	CASSLGAGSYEQYF	TGTGCCAGCAGCTTAGGAGCGGGGTCCTACGAGCAGTACTTC
TRBV19	.	once	TRBJ2-7	CASRTRGSYEQYF	TGTGCCAGTAGAACCAGGGGTTCCTACGAGCAGTACTTC
TRBV20-1	.	.	TRBJ2-5	CSASEETQYF	TGCAGTGCTAGTGAAGAGACCCAGTACTTC
TRBV10-3	TRBD2	.	TRBJ2-5	CAISDGTRAETQYF	TGTGCCATCAGTGACGGGACTAGGGCAGAGACCCAGTACTTC
TRBV29-1	TRBD1	.	TRBJ2-1	CSLDRGPDEQFF	TGCAGCCTGGACAGGGGGCCGGATGAGCAGTTCTTC